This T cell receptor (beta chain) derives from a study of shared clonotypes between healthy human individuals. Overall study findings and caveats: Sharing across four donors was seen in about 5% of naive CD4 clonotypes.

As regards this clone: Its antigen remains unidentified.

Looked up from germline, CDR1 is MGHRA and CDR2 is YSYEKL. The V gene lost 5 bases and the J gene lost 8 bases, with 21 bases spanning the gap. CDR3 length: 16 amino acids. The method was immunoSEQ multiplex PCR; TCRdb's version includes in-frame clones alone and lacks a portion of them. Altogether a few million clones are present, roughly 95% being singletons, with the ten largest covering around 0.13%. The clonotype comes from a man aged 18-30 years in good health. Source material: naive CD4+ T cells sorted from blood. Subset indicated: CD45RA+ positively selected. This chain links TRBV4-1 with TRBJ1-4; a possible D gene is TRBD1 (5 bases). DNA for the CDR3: TGCGCCAGCAGCACCCACGCCGGGACCGACGGGGAAAAACTGTTTTTT. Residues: CASSTHAGTDGEKLFF.